The clone carrying this T cell receptor (beta chain) was seen a single time. Its antigen is undetermined. The data were taken from a study of shared clonotypes between healthy human individuals. The table came from immunoSEQ multiplex PCR; TCRdb's copy has only in-frame clones and leaves some out. The table records 330,000 or so clones, 70% to 75% of them present only once. V was cut by 3 bases and J by 10 bases, with 11 bases left in between. The germline gives CDR1 SGHAT, CDR2 FQDESV (reference sequence). This CDR3 has 12 amino acids. Whole-study results and caveats: The sharing of approximately 4.6% of naive CD4 clonotypes was seen across several donors. The study's rarefaction showed incomplete sorted-subset sequencing despite large depth. Limitation of the genetic and exposure-history diversity represented came from the few donors.

The sequence derives from a man in his thirties or forties in good health. The chain uses TRBV11-1 and TRBJ2-3; perhaps TRBD2 as D (5 bases). Material: memory CD4+ T cells sorted from blood. The subset here: CD45RA-negative fraction. The CDR3 DNA sequence: TGTGCCAGCAGCTTGGACCCAGCGGCGCAGTATTTT. Protein sequence: CASSLDPAAQYF.